Below, 20 T cell receptor beta chains from the same sample are listed, as sequenced in a study of neurological immune-mediated disorders. MiXCR was run by TCRdb on the 5' RACE reads, yielding one entry per CDR3 protein. The data hold about 30,000 distinct CDR3 sequences, with about 15% observed a single time. Sample: PBMCs. These receptors came from a man in his 70s in good health.

This clonotype was counted ten times or more. The V call is TRBV3-1, the J call TRBJ2-2; 7 nucleotides match TRBD1. CDR3 length: 17 amino acids. Germline V gives CDR1 LGHDT, CDR2 YNNKEL (reference sequence). Trimming took 4 bases from V and 3 from J; bases not matched to a gene: 11. The CDR3 is CASSPPPRTGDTGELFF. As DNA, the CDR3 is TGTGCCAGCAGCCCCCCCCCCCGGACAGGAGACACCGGGGAGCTGTTTTTT.

This clonotype was found many times. This chain links TRBV7-2 with TRBJ1-1; D possibly corresponds to TRBD1 (5 bases). V lost 0 bases to trimming and J lost 1 base, with 12 bases between them. CDR1 is SGHTA, CDR2 FQGNSA, per germline. CDR3 length: 16 residues. The CDR3 bases are TGTGCCAGCAGCTTAGCCGGCGCCAGGGAGAACACTGAAGCTTTCTTT. This encodes CASSLAGARENTEAFF.

The table lists this clonotype with many counts. The chain has TRBV20-1 and TRBJ2-7, with 8 nucleotides matching TRBD1. The CDR3 spans 14 residues. With 6 bases clipped from V and 1 base from J, the junction kept 8 bases outside the gene matches. From germline, CDR1 is DFQATT and CDR2 SNEGSKA (reference sequence). The CDR3 coding sequence is TGCAGTGCCCGAGTCAGACAGGGGTCCTACGAGCAGTACTTC. Translation gives CSARVRQGSYEQYF.

This clonotype was recorded many times. The gene calls are TRBV10-3 and TRBJ2-3, with 10 positions matching TRBD2. Germline V CDR1 and CDR2: ENHRY, SYGVKD. This CDR3 is built from 15 residues. The V segment lost 6 bases and the J segment 2 bases; nucleotides outside the gene matches: 5. As DNA, the CDR3 is TGTGCCATCAGCAGTAGCGGGGGGTTCACAGATACGCAGTATTTT. Its protein product is CAISSSGGFTDTQYF.

This clonotype was recorded at least ten times. The chain uses TRBV10-3 and TRBJ2-2; 8 nucleotides line up with TRBD1. This CDR3 region has 17 residues. V gave up 3 bases and J gave up 6 bases; unmatched junction bases: 12. Germline V gene lookup returns CDR1 ENHRY and CDR2 SYGVKD. DNA for the CDR3: TGTGCCATCAGTGACCCCCCTCTCAGGGGGCTAGCCGGGGAGCTGTTTTTT. Its protein product is CAISDPPLRGLAGELFF.

This clonotype occurred many times. This chain links TRBV6-2 or TRBV6-3 with TRBJ2-7; D is possibly TRBD2 (5 bases). The V gene's germline CDR1 is MNHEY and CDR2 SVGEGT. The CDR3 runs 11 residues. Trimming shortened V by 7 bases and J by 7 bases, and 11 bases separated the two germline ends. The DNA for the CDR3 is TGTGCCAGCAACTCCCCGGGGGAGCAGTACTTC. Its protein is CASNSPGEQYF.

The CDR3 DNA is TGCAGTGCTAATTACCGGGACAGGGGAACAGATACGCAGTATTTT. Its translation is CSANYRDRGTDTQYF. The chain recombines TRBV20-1 with TRBJ2-3, with 10 nucleotides matching TRBD1. Losses at the gene ends were 4 bases for V and 3 bases for J; bases not matched to a gene: 7. Per the germline V gene, CDR1 is DFQATT and CDR2 is SNEGSKA (reference sequence). The CDR3 length is 15 residues.

This clonotype has ten or more counts. The chain combines TRBV5-1 with TRBJ2-6; 10 nucleotides align to TRBD1. The germline gives CDR1 SGHRS, CDR2 YFSETQ. V lost 5 bases and J lost 4; bases outside the gene matches: 6. The CDR3 consists of 16 residues. CDR3 nucleotide sequence: TGCGCCAGCAGAACGACAGGGGGCGCCGGGGCCAACGTCCTGACTTTC. It yields the protein CASRTTGGAGANVLTF.

This clonotype was counted at least ten times. V is TRBV7-2 and J is TRBJ1-4, with TRBD1 matching over 10 bases. CDR1 is SGHTA, CDR2 FQGNSA, per germline. V trimming: 4 bases; J trimming: 8 bases; junction bases outside the gene matches: 10. The CDR3 has 16 residues. CDR3: CASSSSTDRGREKLFF. CDR3 in DNA: TGTGCCAGCAGCTCATCGACCGACAGGGGGCGCGAAAAACTGTTTTTT.

This clonotype appeared once. In DNA form, the CDR3 reads TGTGCCAGCAGCTTAGATCTATTCATTCCGGGTTCTGAGCAGTTCTTC. It encodes CASSLDLFIPGSEQFF. The chain couples TRBV7-2 to TRBJ2-1; no reliable D call. The CDR3 extends over 16 amino acids. Germline CDR1 SGHTA, CDR2 FQGNSA. Trimming stripped 1 base from V and 9 bases from J, with 19 bases between.

This clonotype was counted many times. CDR3 sequence reads: CASSFFGQGMDYGYTF. For the CDR3, the DNA is TGTGCCAGCAGCTTCTTCGGACAGGGTATGGACTATGGCTACACCTTC. The chain combines TRBV11-1 with TRBJ1-2, with 8 bases fitting TRBD1. With 3 bases clipped from V and 3 bases from J, the junction kept 9 bases outside the gene matches. The CDR3 loop spans 16 amino acids. CDR1 SGHAT and CDR2 FQDESV come from the germline V gene (reference sequence).

At least ten counts were recorded for this clonotype. This rearrangement joins TRBV5-1 to TRBJ2-2, with D perhaps assigned TRBD1 or TRBD2 (6 bases each). Trimming stripped 1 base from V and 3 bases from J, with 16 bases between. Germline CDR1 SGHRS, CDR2 YFSETQ. There are 17 residues in the CDR3. The CDR3 nucleotides read TGCGCCAGCAGCTTGTTTTGGGGGGCGCAGGACACCGGGGAGCTGTTTTTT. Translation gives CASSLFWGAQDTGELFF.

The chain uses TRBV3-1 and TRBJ2-7, with no clear D. Trimming stripped 0 bases from V and 7 bases from J, with 10 bases between. The CDR3 extends over 13 amino acids. Germline CDR1 is LGHDT and CDR2 is YNNKEL (reference sequence). CDR3 sequence reads: CASSQDTPLEQYF. DNA for the CDR3: TGTGCCAGCAGCCAAGATACACCCTTGGAGCAGTACTTC.

This clonotype was seen repeatedly, ten times or more. This sequence joins TRBV11-2 and TRBJ2-3; D may be TRBD1 (7 bases). The CDR3 length is 14 residues. V was clipped by 5 bases and J by 6 bases, with 15 bases between them. The germline V gene encodes CDR1 SGHAT and CDR2 FQNNGV. The CDR3 DNA is TGTGCCAGCAGCGTCACAGGGGCGGGGGATACGCAGTATTTT. It codes for CASSVTGAGDTQYF.

This clonotype occurred many times. The V call is TRBV5-1, the J call TRBJ1-1; D is unresolved. The V end was cut by 2 bases, the J end by 1 base, with 12 bases between. The CDR3 length is 15 residues. Germline values: CDR1 SGHRS, CDR2 YFSETQ. The CDR3 bases are TGCGCCAGCAGCTTCGGCGGCGGAACGAACACTGAAGCTTTCTTT. Residues: CASSFGGGTNTEAFF.

At least ten counts were recorded for this clonotype. V is TRBV7-2 and J is TRBJ1-2; 9 bases are a match to TRBD1. The CDR3 runs 17 residues. V dropped 7 bases and J dropped 4; count of bases not matched to a gene: 16. CDR1 is SGHTA, CDR2 FQGNSA, per germline. The DNA for the CDR3 is TGTGCCAGCACCCAAGGGACAGGGAGTGGTCGGGGCTATGGCTACACCTTC. This encodes CASTQGTGSGRGYGYTF. The full variable domain, its missing parts supplied by reference TRBV7-2 and TRBJ1-2, is GAGVSQSPSNKVTEKGKDVELRCDPISGHTALYWYRQSLGQGLEFLIYFQGNSAPDKSGLPSDRFSAERTGGSVSTLTIQRTQQEDSAVYLCASTQGTGSGRGYGYTFGSGTRLTVV.

This clonotype was seen many times. The chain has TRBV7-9 and TRBJ2-5, with 9 positions matching TRBD2. Germline CDR1 SEHNR, CDR2 FQNEAQ (reference sequence). The CDR3 covers 16 residues. After removal of 3 bases from V and 5 bases from J, the junction contained 10 bases not matched to a gene. The CDR3: CASSFLGGGAGETQYF. The CDR3 DNA is TGTGCCAGCAGCTTTCTAGGCGGGGGGGCCGGGGAGACCCAGTACTTC.

This clonotype appeared many times. The gene calls are TRBV6-2 or TRBV6-3 and TRBJ2-5, with D possibly being TRBD2 (6 bases). Germline V gives CDR1 MNHEY, CDR2 SVGEGT. V was shortened by 0 bases and J by 1 base, with 12 bases between the two germline ends. The CDR3 has 16 amino acids. CDR3 nucleotide sequence: TGTGCCAGCAGTTACTCGACCTTACTAGCCCAAGAGACCCAGTACTTC. Its protein is CASSYSTLLAQETQYF.

The CDR3 protein is CASSYSQASGYEQYF. CDR3 in DNA: TGTGCCAGCAGTTACTCTCAGGCTAGCGGCTACGAGCAGTACTTC. The V and J genes are TRBV6-6 and TRBJ2-7, with TRBD2 identical over 7 bases. V lost 0 bases to trimming and J lost 3 bases; unmatched junction nucleotides: 5. Germline V gene data show CDR1 as MNHNY and CDR2 as SVGAGI (reference sequence). There are 15 residues in the CDR3.

This clonotype was recorded at least ten times. The rearrangement links TRBV4-3 to TRBJ1-1, with 9 bases lining up with TRBD1. Germline CDR1 LGHNA, CDR2 YSLEER. J was trimmed by 1 base and V by 0 bases; bases with no gene match: 12. CDR3 length: 19 amino acids. The CDR3 region is CASSQDLVGQGTRNTEAFF. DNA for the CDR3: TGCGCCAGCAGCCAAGATCTAGTTGGACAGGGGACGAGGAACACTGAAGCTTTCTTT.